These 20 T cell receptor beta chains share one sample of origin, sequenced in a study of identical twins. TCRdb passed the 5' RACE reads through MiXCR, listing each CDR3 protein once. In the table there are hundreds of thousands of distinct CDR3 sequences, more than 6.5% of which are singletons. Separately, the same data were catalogued under a study of yellow fever vaccine responses in identical twins.

The sample consisted of PBMCs. The receptors shown here come from a woman aged 18-35 years in good health.

This clonotype was observed many times. V is TRBV4-2 and J is TRBJ2-1; maybe TRBD2 (5 bases). The V gene's germline CDR1 is LGHNA and CDR2 YNFKEQ. The length of the CDR3 is 13 residues. V was pared by 3 bases and J by 10 bases, with 13 bases between. Here the CDR3 DNA reads TGTGCCAGCAGCCAGGAAGGTATAGCGGAGCAGTTCTTC. Translating it yields CASSQEGIAEQFF.

The CDR3 DNA reads TGTGCCACCAGTGATGCCGGGACAGGGCGCAATCAGCCCCAGCATTTT. Protein sequence: CATSDAGTGRNQPQHF. The chain joins TRBV24-1 to TRBJ1-5; 9 bases match TRBD1. V was pared by 3 bases and J by 2 bases, with 4 bases of the junction left unmatched. The CDR3 is made up of 16 amino acids. In germline, CDR1 is KGHDR, CDR2 SFDVKD.

This chain joins TRBV10-2 and TRBJ2-2; TRBD1 agrees at 8 bases. Germline V gives CDR1 WSHSY, CDR2 SAAADI. The ends lost 2 bases at V and 5 bases at J; junction bases unmatched: 16. The CDR3 has 19 amino acids. As DNA, the CDR3 is TGCGCCAGCAGTGAGCCGCTTGGTAGGGCAGGGGGCAGGACCGGGGAGCTGTTTTTT. This translates into CASSEPLGRAGGRTGELFF.

V and J are TRBV6-2 or TRBV6-3 and TRBJ2-4; a weak D match, TRBD1 (5 bases). Trimming left V 2 bases short and J 1 base short, with 12 bases between. Germline lookup yields CDR1 MNHEY and CDR2 SVGEGT. This CDR3 has 16 amino acids. This chain's CDR3 is CASSYPGHPAKNIQYF. CDR3 in DNA: TGTGCCAGCAGTTACCCCGGACATCCCGCCAAAAACATTCAGTACTTC.

This clonotype was counted only a few times. The chain recombines TRBV29-1 with TRBJ1-2, with D perhaps TRBD1 (5 bases). This CDR3 is 14 amino acids long. The V end was cut by 1 base, the J end by 8 bases, with 17 bases between. Germline CDR1 is SQVTM and CDR2 is ANQGSEA. The CDR3 bases are TGCAGCGTTGAAGGAAGGGGTTCGGGGACCGGCTACACCTTC. Its protein is CSVEGRGSGTGYTF.

The genes are TRBV28 and TRBJ2-3; D is possibly TRBD1 or TRBD2 (5 bases each). Germline values: CDR1 MDHEN, CDR2 SYDVKM. The CDR3 consists of 15 residues. The V and J ends lost 4 bases and 5 bases respectively, with 16 bases between them. CDR3 region: CASSSPGTTGDTQYF. The CDR3 DNA reads as TGTGCCAGCAGTTCACCCGGGACCACAGGAGATACGCAGTATTTT.

In this sample, this clonotype turned up many times. This chain uses TRBV2 with TRBJ2-5, with D perhaps given as TRBD1 or TRBD2 (5 bases each). Germline V gene sequence: CDR1 SNHLY, CDR2 FYNNEI. The ends were cut back, 4 bases at V and 4 bases at J, with 19 bases in the middle. CDR3 size: 16 residues. This chain's CDR3 is CASSAQQGPGSETQYF. For the CDR3, the DNA is TGTGCCAGCAGTGCGCAGCAGGGCCCGGGGTCAGAGACCCAGTACTTC.

The chain is built from TRBV7-2 and TRBJ2-5; D perhaps matches TRBD2 (6 bases). V lost 0 bases, J lost 4 bases, and 15 bases lay in between. CDR3 length: 16 amino acids. CDR1 SGHTA and CDR2 FQGNSA come from the germline V gene. Here the CDR3 reads CASSLALSGVGETQYF. The CDR3 DNA reads TGTGCCAGCAGCTTAGCGCTGTCGGGGGTGGGAGAGACCCAGTACTTC.

The V and J genes are TRBV4-1 and TRBJ1-2; 10 bases match TRBD1. The CDR3 sequence is 16 residues long. Germline V lookup: CDR1 MGHRA, CDR2 YSYEKL. Unmatched junction bases numbered 9, after V lost 4 bases and J lost 4 bases. The CDR3 DNA reads as TGCGCCAGCAGCCCGGTGGGGACAGGGGTGATCTATGGCTACACCTTC. It encodes CASSPVGTGVIYGYTF.

This clonotype was observed a few times. The chain uses TRBV5-1 and TRBJ1-5; TRBD1 aligns across 12 bases. Trimming removed 4 bases from V and 7 bases from J; junction bases left unmatched: 6. The CDR3 has 15 residues. The germline V gene encodes CDR1 SGHRS and CDR2 YFSETQ. DNA of the CDR3: TGCGCCAGCAGCATAGGGACAGGGGGCGAACAGCCCCAGCATTTT. It encodes CASSIGTGGEQPQHF.

This chain joins TRBV12-3 or TRBV12-4 and TRBJ2-5; 7 nucleotides agree with TRBD1. This CDR3 contains 13 residues. V was clipped by 5 bases and J by 5 bases; unmatched bases: 5. This chain's CDR3 is CASSTGTVETQYF. DNA of the CDR3: TGTGCCAGCAGTACAGGGACAGTCGAGACCCAGTACTTC.

The chain employs TRBV18 and TRBJ2-2, with D perhaps TRBD2 (5 bases). The CDR3 is made up of 14 amino acids. Trimming shortened V by 3 bases and J by 7 bases, and 12 bases separated the two germline ends. Germline V gene data show CDR1 as KGHSH and CDR2 as LQKENI. As DNA, the CDR3 is TGTGCCAGCTCACCGAGGGAGTTTGGCGGGGAGCTGTTTTTT. Translation gives CASSPREFGGELFF.

The rearrangement joins TRBV25-1 to TRBJ2-3, with 12 nucleotides matching TRBD2. V lost 9 bases and J lost 0; bases outside the gene matches: 25. This CDR3 has 22 residues. Germline CDR1 and CDR2: MGHDK and SYGVNS. The CDR3: CASDKQGFLTSGSPSSTDTQYF. The CDR3 DNA reads as TGTGCCAGTGACAAACAGGGGTTTTTGACTAGCGGGAGTCCTTCTAGCACAGATACGCAGTATTTT.

The chain joins TRBV4-1 to TRBJ2-7, with 9 bases fitting TRBD1. V trimming: 2 bases; J trimming: 2 bases; junction bases outside the gene matches: 1. CDR3 length equals 14 residues. Germline V gene lookup returns CDR1 MGHRA and CDR2 YSYEKL. DNA for the CDR3: TGCGCCAGCAGCCAAACAGGGGGCACCTACGAGCAGTACTTC. Its protein is CASSQTGGTYEQYF.

This clonotype was seen repeatedly, ten times or more. J is TRBJ2-1 and V is TRBV29-1; a weak D match, TRBD2 (5 bases). Germline values: CDR1 SQVTM, CDR2 ANQGSEA. The CDR3 extends over 11 amino acids. The V end lost 6 bases, the J end lost 8 bases, and 11 bases lay between the germline ends. The CDR3 reads CSVDFSDEQFF. For the CDR3, the DNA is TGCAGCGTCGACTTTAGCGATGAGCAGTTCTTC.

This chain joins TRBV7-9 and TRBJ2-5, with a weak D call TRBD2 (6 bases). The V and J ends lost 0 bases and 2 bases respectively, with 16 bases between them. This CDR3 spans 17 amino acids. CDR1 is SEHNR and CDR2 is FQNEAQ in the germline V gene (reference sequence). The CDR3 sequence is CASSLASGGVAQETQYF. The CDR3 bases are TGTGCCAGCAGCTTAGCATCGGGCGGGGTCGCACAAGAGACCCAGTACTTC.

The V gene is TRBV7-3, the J gene TRBJ2-1; 8 bases align to TRBD2. CDR3 size: 14 residues. V gave up 4 bases and J gave up 4 bases; unmatched junction bases: 3. Looked up from germline, CDR1 is SGHTA and CDR2 is FQGTGA. CDR3 in amino acids: CASSYSGEYNEQFF. DNA of the CDR3: TGTGCCAGCAGCTATAGCGGGGAATACAATGAGCAGTTCTTC.

CDR3 region: CASSPTGLAGDEQFF. In DNA, the CDR3 is TGTGCCAGCTCACCTACGGGACTAGCGGGAGACGAGCAGTTCTTC. The V call is TRBV18, the J call TRBJ2-1; the match to TRBD2 covers 14 bases. With 3 bases clipped from V and 10 bases from J, the junction kept 5 bases outside the gene matches. The CDR3 is made up of 15 amino acids. Germline assignment: CDR1 KGHSH and CDR2 LQKENI.

The J gene is TRBJ2-4, the V gene TRBV20-1, with 7 bases matching TRBD2. Germline CDR1 is DFQATT and CDR2 is SNEGSKA (reference sequence). V dropped 0 bases and J dropped 6; count of bases not matched to a gene: 5. CDR3 length: 14 amino acids. The CDR3 protein is CSAREGRGANIQYF. In nucleotides, the CDR3 is TGCAGTGCTAGAGAGGGGAGGGGTGCAAACATTCAGTACTTC.

This clonotype was observed at least ten times. The V call is TRBV12-3 or TRBV12-4, the J call TRBJ2-5; D may match TRBD1 or TRBD2 (5 bases each). Trimming removed 2 bases at V and 5 bases at J, with 9 bases between. This CDR3 is built from 13 residues. DNA for the CDR3: TGTGCCAGCAGTTTACGGGGCGCGGAGACCCAGTACTTC. It translates to CASSLRGAETQYF.